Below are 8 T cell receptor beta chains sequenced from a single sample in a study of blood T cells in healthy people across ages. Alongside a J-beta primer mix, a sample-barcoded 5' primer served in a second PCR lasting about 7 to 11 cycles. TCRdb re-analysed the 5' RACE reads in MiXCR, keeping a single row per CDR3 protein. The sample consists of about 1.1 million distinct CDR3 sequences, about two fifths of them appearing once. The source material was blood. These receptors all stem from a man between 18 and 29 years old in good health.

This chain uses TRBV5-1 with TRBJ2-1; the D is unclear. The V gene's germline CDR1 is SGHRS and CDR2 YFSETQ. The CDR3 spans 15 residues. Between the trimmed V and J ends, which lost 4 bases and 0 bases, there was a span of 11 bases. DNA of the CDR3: TGCGCCAGCAGCCCTCAAACCGTCTCCTACAATGAGCAGTTCTTC. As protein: CASSPQTVSYNEQFF.

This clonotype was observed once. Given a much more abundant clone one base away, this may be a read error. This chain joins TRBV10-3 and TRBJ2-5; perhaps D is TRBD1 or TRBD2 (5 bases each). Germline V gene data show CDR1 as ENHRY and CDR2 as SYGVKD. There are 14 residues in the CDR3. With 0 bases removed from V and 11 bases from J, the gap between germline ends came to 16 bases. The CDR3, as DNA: TGTGCCATCAGTGAGTCGCTAGGGGAGAATGAGCAGTACTTC. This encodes CAISESLGENEQYF.

The CDR3 DNA reads as TGTGCCACCAGCAGAGAGGTATTTGACTATGGCTACACCTTC. Translating gives CATSREVFDYGYTF. This rearrangement joins TRBV15 to TRBJ1-2; D remains ambiguous. The CDR3 length is 14 residues. Trimming removed 0 bases at V and 3 bases at J, with 8 bases between. CDR1 is LNHNV, CDR2 YYDKDF, per germline (reference sequence).

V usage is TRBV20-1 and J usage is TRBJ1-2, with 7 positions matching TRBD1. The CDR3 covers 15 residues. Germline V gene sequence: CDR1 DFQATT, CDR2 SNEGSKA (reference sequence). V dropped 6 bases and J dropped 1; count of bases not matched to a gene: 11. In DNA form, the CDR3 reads TGCAGTGCCTACGCAACAGGGGAAGGTAACTATGGCTACACCTTC. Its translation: CSAYATGEGNYGYTF.

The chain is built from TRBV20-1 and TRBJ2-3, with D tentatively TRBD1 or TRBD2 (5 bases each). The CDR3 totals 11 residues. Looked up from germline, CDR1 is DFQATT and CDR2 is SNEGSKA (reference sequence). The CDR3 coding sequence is TGCAGAGCTGGGACCCCAGATACGCAGTATTTT. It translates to CRAGTPDTQYF.

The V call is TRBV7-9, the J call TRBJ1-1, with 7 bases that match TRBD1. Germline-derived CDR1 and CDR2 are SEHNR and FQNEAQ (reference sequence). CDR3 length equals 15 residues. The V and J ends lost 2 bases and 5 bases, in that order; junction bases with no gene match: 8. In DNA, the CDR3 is TGTGCCAGCAGCTTACAGGGGGTCGTTGGAACTGAAGCTTTCTTT. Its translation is CASSLQGVVGTEAFF. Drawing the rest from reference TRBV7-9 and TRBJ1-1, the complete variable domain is DTGVSQNPRHKITKRGQNVTFRCDPISEHNRLYWYRQTLGQGPEFLTYFQNEAQLEKSRLLSDRFSAERPKGSFSTLEIQRTEQGDSAMYLCASSLQGVVGTEAFFGQGTRLTVV.

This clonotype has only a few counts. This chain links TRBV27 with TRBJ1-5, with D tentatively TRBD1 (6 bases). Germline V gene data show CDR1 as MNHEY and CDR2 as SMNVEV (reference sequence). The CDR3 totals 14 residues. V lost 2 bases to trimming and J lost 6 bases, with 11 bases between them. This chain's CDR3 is CASSLGGTRQPQHF. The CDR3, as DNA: TGTGCCAGCAGTTTAGGGGGCACGCGTCAGCCCCAGCATTTT.

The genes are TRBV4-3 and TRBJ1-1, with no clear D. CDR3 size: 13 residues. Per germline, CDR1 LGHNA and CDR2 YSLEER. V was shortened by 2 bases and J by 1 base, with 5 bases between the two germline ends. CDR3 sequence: CASSQMANTEAFF. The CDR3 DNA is TGCGCCAGCAGCCAAATGGCGAACACTGAAGCTTTCTTT.